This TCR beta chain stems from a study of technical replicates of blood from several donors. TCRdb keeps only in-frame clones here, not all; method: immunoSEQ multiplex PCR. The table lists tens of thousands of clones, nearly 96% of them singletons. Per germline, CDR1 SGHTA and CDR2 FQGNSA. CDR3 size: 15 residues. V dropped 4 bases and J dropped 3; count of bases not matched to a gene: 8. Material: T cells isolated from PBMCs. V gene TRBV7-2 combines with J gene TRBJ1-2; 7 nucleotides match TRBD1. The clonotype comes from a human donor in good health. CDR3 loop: CASSSLNRGHYGYTF. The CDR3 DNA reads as TGTGCCAGCAGCTCGCTTAACAGGGGCCACTATGGCTACACCTTC.